In terms of frequency, the clone carrying this T cell receptor beta chain is large (0.1 to 1%). One tube held mixed TRB-A and TRB-B primer pools for touch-down PCR. TCRdb reprocessed the multiplex PCR reads and stores each CDR3 protein as one record, lacking DNA. The specimen's table records under 4,500 distinct CDR3 sequences. This entry is derived from a study of T cell clusters in autoimmune cytopenias. Roughly 38,000 genome equivalents of blood DNA were amplified for TRB. Germline CDR1 and CDR2: MNHEY and SVGAGI. The CDR3 spans 14 residues. The data also belong to a second study, concerning T cell repertoires in aging, cancer and after chemotherapy.

This sequence originates from a human donor in good health. Specimen: peripheral blood. The chain links TRBV6-5 to TRBJ2-7; the TCRdb call, TRBD1, lacks DNA for checking. The CDR3 sequence: CASSRRQGAREQYF.